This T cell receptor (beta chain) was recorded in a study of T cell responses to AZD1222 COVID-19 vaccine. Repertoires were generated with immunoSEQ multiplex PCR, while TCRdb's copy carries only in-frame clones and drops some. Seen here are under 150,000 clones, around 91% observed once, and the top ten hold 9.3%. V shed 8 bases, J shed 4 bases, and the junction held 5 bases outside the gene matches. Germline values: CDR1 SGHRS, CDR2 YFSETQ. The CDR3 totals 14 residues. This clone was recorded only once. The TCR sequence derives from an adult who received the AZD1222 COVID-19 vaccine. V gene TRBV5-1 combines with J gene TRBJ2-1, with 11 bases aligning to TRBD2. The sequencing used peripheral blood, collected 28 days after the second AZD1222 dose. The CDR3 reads CASRPSGGYNEQFF. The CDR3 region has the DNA TGCGCCAGTCGACCTAGCGGGGGGTACAATGAGCAGTTCTTC. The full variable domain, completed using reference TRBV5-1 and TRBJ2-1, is KAGVTQTPRYLIKTRGQQVTLSCSPISGHRSVSWYQQTPGQGLQFLFEYFSETQRNKGNFPGRFSGRQFSNSRSEMNVSTLELGDSALYLCASRPSGGYNEQFFGPGTRLTVL.